These T cell receptor beta chains were read from a single sample in a study of vaccination effects on CD4 cells after COVID-19. The table came from immunoSEQ multiplex PCR; TCRdb's copy has only in-frame clones and leaves some out. The table has more than 13,000 clones, more than 70% seen once. These receptors have no known antigen. Sequencing used CD4+ T cells from PBMCs cultured with HCoV-NL63 spike peptides, obtained after COVID-19 vaccination. All receptors come from a human donor who had a prior SARS-CoV-2 infection. Both conserved end residues are part of each CDR3. Fields, in order: J gene, clone size, D gene, V gene, CDR3 length, CDR3 protein, CDR3 DNA. D genes are given only for firm matches. Some rows have no size entry. The others give once, few or many, or a class for an expanded clone.

J: TRBJ1-5
size: .
D: .
V: TRBV7-2
length: 15
CDR3: CASSLMSGSNQPQHF
DNA: TGTGCCAGCAGCTTGATGTCAGGGAGCAATCAGCCCCAGCATTTT

J: TRBJ1-4
size: .
D: .
V: TRBV4-2
length: 14
CDR3: CASSPGATNEKLFF
DNA: TGTGCCAGCAGCCCGGGGGCAACTAATGAAAAACTGTTTTTT

J: TRBJ1-5
size: .
D: .
V: TRBV18
length: 13
CDR3: CASSPGDGQPQHF
DNA: TGTGCCAGCTCACCCGGGGATGGCCAGCCCCAGCATTTT

J: TRBJ2-3
size: .
D: TRBD2
V: TRBV9
length: 17
CDR3: CASSAGLAGARADTQYF
DNA: TGTGCCAGCAGCGCGGGACTAGCGGGGGCCCGGGCAGATACGCAGTATTTT

J: TRBJ2-6
size: .
D: .
V: TRBV7-2
length: 15
CDR3: CASSLDRAGANVLTF
DNA: TGTGCCAGCAGCTTAGACCGTGCAGGGGCCAACGTCCTGACTTTC

J: TRBJ1-2
size: .
D: TRBD1
V: TRBV30
length: 14
CDR3: CAWTPQGADYGYTF
DNA: TGTGCCTGGACTCCTCAGGGGGCGGACTATGGCTACACCTTC

J: TRBJ2-7
size: .
D: TRBD1
V: TRBV4-2
length: 14
CDR3: CASSLRQGPYEQYF
DNA: TGTGCCAGCAGCCTACGACAGGGGCCCTACGAGCAGTACTTC

J: TRBJ2-3
size: .
D: .
V: TRBV2
length: 15
CDR3: CASTPSWQGTDTQYF
DNA: TGTGCCAGCACCCCGTCGTGGCAGGGCACAGATACGCAGTATTTT

J: TRBJ2-1
size: .
D: .
V: TRBV24-1
length: 13
CDR3: CATSRDGLYEQFF
DNA: TGTGCCACCAGCCGGGACGGTCTCTATGAGCAGTTCTTC

J: TRBJ2-3
size: .
D: TRBD2
V: TRBV10-3
length: 18
CDR3: CAISEDSSGTSFSDTQYF
DNA: TGTGCCATCAGTGAAGACAGCTCCGGGACTAGTTTTTCAGATACGCAGTATTTT

J: TRBJ2-2
size: large
D: .
V: TRBV5-1
length: 15
CDR3: CASSPRGTNTGELFF
DNA: TGCGCCAGCAGTCCCAGGGGTACGAACACCGGGGAGCTGTTTTTT

J: TRBJ2-5
size: .
D: .
V: TRBV29-1
length: 13
CDR3: CSVDSGTQETQYF
DNA: TGCAGCGTTGACTCGGGCACCCAAGAGACCCAGTACTTC

J: TRBJ1-6
size: .
D: .
V: TRBV2
length: 13
CDR3: CATLAEGYSPLHF
DNA: TGTGCCACCCTGGCGGAGGGTTATTCACCCCTCCACTTT

J: TRBJ1-4
size: .
D: .
V: TRBV6-1
length: 14
CDR3: CASSDGGGYEKLFF
DNA: TGTGCCAGCAGTGATGGGGGGGGCTATGAAAAACTGTTTTTT

J: TRBJ2-1
size: .
D: .
V: TRBV15
length: 12
CDR3: CATSRDRDEQFF
DNA: TGTGCCACCAGCAGAGATCGGGATGAGCAGTTCTTC

J: TRBJ2-2
size: once
D: .
V: TRBV9
length: 15
CDR3: CASSDNARTHRELFF
DNA: TGTGCCAGCAGTGATAATGCTAGAACCCACCGGGAGCTGTTTTTT

J: TRBJ1-1
size: hyperexpanded
D: .
V: TRBV7-9
length: 15
CDR3: CASSLSGLMNTEAFF
DNA: TGTGCCAGCAGCTTATCAGGGTTAATGAACACTGAAGCTTTCTTT

J: TRBJ2-5
size: .
D: TRBD2
V: TRBV5-1
length: 15
CDR3: CASSLSSGTQETQYF
DNA: TGCGCCAGCAGCCTGTCTAGCGGGACTCAAGAGACCCAGTACTTC

J: TRBJ1-4
size: .
D: .
V: TRBV7-8
length: 18
CDR3: CASSLVIRRGATNEKLFF
DNA: TGTGCCAGCAGCTTAGTTATACGGAGGGGCGCAACTAATGAAAAACTGTTTTTT

J: TRBJ1-1
size: .
D: .
V: TRBV10-2
length: 15
CDR3: CASTGSREVNTESFF
DNA: TGCGCCAGCACCGGTAGCAGGGAAGTGAACACTGAATCTTTCTTT

J: TRBJ1-5
size: few
D: .
V: TRBV12-5
length: 16
CDR3: CASGGTGLTRNQPQHF
DNA: TGTGCTAGTGGTGGGACCGGCCTGACTAGGAATCAGCCCCAGCATTTT

J: TRBJ2-3
size: once
D: .
V: TRBV9
length: 14
CDR3: CASNRGAPTDTQYF
DNA: TGTGCCAGCAACCGAGGGGCCCCCACAGATACGCAGTATTTT

J: TRBJ1-1
size: .
D: TRBD1
V: TRBV5-1
length: 14
CDR3: CASSNDRVATEAFF
DNA: TGCGCCAGCAGCAACGACAGGGTTGCGACTGAAGCTTTCTTT

J: TRBJ2-5
size: .
D: TRBD2
V: TRBV9
length: 16
CDR3: CASSVANGRAGETQYF
DNA: TGTGCCAGCAGCGTAGCAAACGGGAGGGCCGGTGAGACCCAGTACTTC

J: TRBJ2-1
size: .
D: TRBD1
V: TRBV7-9
length: 17
CDR3: CASSPGQGPLGYNEQFF
DNA: TGTGCCAGCAGCCCGGGACAGGGACCCCTTGGGTACAATGAGCAGTTCTTC

J: TRBJ1-4
size: .
D: .
V: TRBV6-5
length: 14
CDR3: CASSYGQGDEKLFF
DNA: TGTGCCAGCAGTTATGGGCAGGGAGATGAAAAACTGTTTTTT

J: TRBJ1-5
size: .
D: .
V: TRBV7-2
length: 13
CDR3: CASSGAINQPQHF
DNA: TGTGCCAGCTCGGGGGCGATCAATCAGCCCCAGCATTTT

J: TRBJ2-3
size: .
D: TRBD2
V: TRBV7-2
length: 16
CDR3: CASSPISGRRRDTQYF
DNA: TGTGCCAGCAGTCCGATTAGCGGGAGGAGGAGAGATACGCAGTATTTT

J: TRBJ1-3
size: few
D: TRBD1
V: TRBV7-9
length: 17
CDR3: CASSHNAGTGRANTIYF
DNA: TGTGCCAGCAGCCATAACGCCGGGACAGGACGTGCAAACACCATATATTTT

J: TRBJ2-5
size: .
D: TRBD1
V: TRBV10-3
length: 15
CDR3: CAISMGQGALETQYF
DNA: TGTGCCATCAGTATGGGACAGGGGGCCCTTGAGACCCAGTACTTC

J: TRBJ2-7
size: .
D: TRBD1
V: TRBV7-2
length: 14
CDR3: CASSSGTAPYEQYF
DNA: TGTGCCAGCAGCTCCGGGACAGCTCCTTACGAGCAGTACTTC

J: TRBJ2-7
size: .
D: .
V: TRBV5-1
length: 14
CDR3: CASSLGTSLSEQYF
DNA: TGCGCCAGCAGCTTGGGAACTAGTTTAAGCGAGCAGTACTTC

J: TRBJ1-3
size: .
D: .
V: TRBV30
length: 16
CDR3: CAWNSDRLSSGNTIYF
DNA: TGTGCCTGGAATTCAGACAGGCTGAGCTCTGGAAACACCATATATTTT